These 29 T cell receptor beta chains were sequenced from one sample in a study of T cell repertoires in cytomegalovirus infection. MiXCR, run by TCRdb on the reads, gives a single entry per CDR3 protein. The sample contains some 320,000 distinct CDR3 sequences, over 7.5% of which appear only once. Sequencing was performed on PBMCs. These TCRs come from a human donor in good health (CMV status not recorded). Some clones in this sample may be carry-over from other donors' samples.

The CDR3 region has the DNA TGTGCCAGCAGTGTTGTGGGGCCCACAGATACGCAGTATTTT. This encodes CASSVVGPTDTQYF. The chain combines TRBV2 with TRBJ2-3; possibly TRBD1 for D (5 bases). Germline V gives CDR1 SNHLY, CDR2 FYNNEI. This CDR3 is built from 14 residues. Trimming took 4 bases from V and 2 from J, leaving 10 bases between them.

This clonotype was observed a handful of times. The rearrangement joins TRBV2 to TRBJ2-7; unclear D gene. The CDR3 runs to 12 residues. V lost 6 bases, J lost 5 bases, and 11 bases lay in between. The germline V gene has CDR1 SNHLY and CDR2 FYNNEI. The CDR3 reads CASRGSRDEQYF. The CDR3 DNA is TGTGCCAGCAGGGGGTCTAGGGACGAGCAGTACTTC.

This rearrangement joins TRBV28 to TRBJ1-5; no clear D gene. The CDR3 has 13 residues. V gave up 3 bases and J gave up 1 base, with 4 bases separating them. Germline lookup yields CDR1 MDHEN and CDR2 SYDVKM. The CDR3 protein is CASSFDSNQPQHF. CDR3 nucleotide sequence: TGTGCCAGCAGTTTCGACAGCAATCAGCCCCAGCATTTT. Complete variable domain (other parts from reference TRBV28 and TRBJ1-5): DVKVTQSSRYLVKRTGEKVFLECVQDMDHENMFWYRQDPGLGLRLIYFSYDVKMKEKGDIPEGYSVSREKKERFSLILESASTNQTSMYLCASSFDSNQPQHFGDGTRLSIL.

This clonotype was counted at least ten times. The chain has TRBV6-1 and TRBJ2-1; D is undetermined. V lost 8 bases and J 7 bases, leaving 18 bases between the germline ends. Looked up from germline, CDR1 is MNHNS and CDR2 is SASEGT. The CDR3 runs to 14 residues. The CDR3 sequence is CASPPGLEGNEQFF. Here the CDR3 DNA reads TGTGCCAGCCCCCCGGGCCTGGAAGGGAATGAGCAGTTCTTC.

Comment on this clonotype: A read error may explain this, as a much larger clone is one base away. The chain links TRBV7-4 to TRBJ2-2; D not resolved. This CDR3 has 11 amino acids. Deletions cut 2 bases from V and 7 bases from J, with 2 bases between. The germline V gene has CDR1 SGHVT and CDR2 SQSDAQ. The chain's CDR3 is CASSLFGELFF. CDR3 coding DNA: TGTGCCAGCAGCTTATTCGGGGAGCTGTTTTTT.

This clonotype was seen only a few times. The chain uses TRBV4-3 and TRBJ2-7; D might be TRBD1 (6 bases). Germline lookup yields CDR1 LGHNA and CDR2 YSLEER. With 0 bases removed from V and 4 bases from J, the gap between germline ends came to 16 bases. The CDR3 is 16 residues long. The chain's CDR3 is CASSQDLTGTNYEQYF. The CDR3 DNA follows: TGCGCCAGCAGCCAAGATTTAACGGGGACAAATTACGAGCAGTACTTC.

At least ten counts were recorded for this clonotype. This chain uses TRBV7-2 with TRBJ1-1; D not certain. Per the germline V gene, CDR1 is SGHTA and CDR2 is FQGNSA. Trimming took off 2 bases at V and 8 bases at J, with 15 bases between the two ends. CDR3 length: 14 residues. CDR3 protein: CASSLRQDAREAFF. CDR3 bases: TGTGCCAGCAGCTTAAGACAAGATGCGAGGGAAGCTTTCTTT. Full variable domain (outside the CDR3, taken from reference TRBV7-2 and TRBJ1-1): GAGVSQSPSNKVTEKGKDVELRCDPISGHTALYWYRQSLGQGLEFLIYFQGNSAPDKSGLPSDRFSAERTGGSVSTLTIQRTQQEDSAVYLCASSLRQDAREAFFGQGTRLTVV.

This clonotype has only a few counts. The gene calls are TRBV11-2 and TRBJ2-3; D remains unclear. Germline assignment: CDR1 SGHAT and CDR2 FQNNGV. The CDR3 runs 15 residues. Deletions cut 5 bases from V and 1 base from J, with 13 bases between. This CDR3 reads CASSPTDRGTDTQYF. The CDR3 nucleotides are TGTGCCAGCAGCCCGACTGACCGGGGCACAGATACGCAGTATTTT. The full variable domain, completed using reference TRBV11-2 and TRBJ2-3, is EAGVAQSPRYKIIEKRQSVAFWCNPISGHATLYWYQQILGQGPKLLIQFQNNGVVDDSQLPKDRFSAERLKGVDSTLKIQPAKLEDSAVYLCASSPTDRGTDTQYFGPGTRLTVL.

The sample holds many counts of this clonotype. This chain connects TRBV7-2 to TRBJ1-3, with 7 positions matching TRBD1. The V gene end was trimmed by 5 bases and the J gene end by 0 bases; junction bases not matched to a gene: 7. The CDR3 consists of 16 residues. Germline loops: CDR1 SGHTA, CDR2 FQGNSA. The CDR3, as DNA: TGTGCCAGCAGCCTCGAGACAGGGCTCTCTGGAAACACCATATATTTT. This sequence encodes CASSLETGLSGNTIYF.

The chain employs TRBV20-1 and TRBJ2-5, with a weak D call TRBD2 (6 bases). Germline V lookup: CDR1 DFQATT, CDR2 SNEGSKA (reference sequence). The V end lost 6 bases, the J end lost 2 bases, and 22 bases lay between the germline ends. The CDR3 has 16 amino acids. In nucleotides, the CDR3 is TGCAGTGCCCATATCGGAAGCCTAGCGCTTCAAGAGACCCAGTACTTC. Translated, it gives CSAHIGSLALQETQYF.

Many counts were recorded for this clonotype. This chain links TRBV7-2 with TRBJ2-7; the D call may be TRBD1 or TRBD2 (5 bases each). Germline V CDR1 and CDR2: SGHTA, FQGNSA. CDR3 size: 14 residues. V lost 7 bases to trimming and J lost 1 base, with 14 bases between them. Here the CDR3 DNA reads TGTGCCAGCAACCCGTCTGGGGGATCCTACGAGCAGTACTTC. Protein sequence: CASNPSGGSYEQYF.

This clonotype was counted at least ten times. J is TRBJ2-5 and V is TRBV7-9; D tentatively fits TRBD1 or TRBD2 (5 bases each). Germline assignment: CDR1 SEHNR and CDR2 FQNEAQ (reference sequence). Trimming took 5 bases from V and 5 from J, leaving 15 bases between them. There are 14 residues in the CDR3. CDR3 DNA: TGTGCCAGCAGCACCGGGACGAGGTGGGAGACCCAGTACTTC. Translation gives CASSTGTRWETQYF.

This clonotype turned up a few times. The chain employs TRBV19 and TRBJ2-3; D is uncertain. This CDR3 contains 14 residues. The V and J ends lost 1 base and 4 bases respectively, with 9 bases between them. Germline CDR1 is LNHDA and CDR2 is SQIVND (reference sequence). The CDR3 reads CASSIGNSADTQYF. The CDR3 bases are TGTGCCAGTAGTATAGGGAATAGTGCAGATACGCAGTATTTT.

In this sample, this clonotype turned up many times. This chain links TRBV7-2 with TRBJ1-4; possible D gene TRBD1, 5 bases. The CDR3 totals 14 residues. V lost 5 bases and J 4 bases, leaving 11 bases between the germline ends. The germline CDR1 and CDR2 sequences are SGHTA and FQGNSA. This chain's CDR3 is CASSRGHLNEKLFF. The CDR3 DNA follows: TGTGCCAGCAGCCGAGGACACCTTAATGAAAAACTGTTTTTT.

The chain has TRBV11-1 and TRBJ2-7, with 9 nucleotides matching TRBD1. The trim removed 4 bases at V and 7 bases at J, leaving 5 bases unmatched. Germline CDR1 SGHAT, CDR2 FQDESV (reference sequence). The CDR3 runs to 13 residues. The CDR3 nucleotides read TGTGCCAGCAGCTGGGGACAGGGAACTGAGCAGTACTTC. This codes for CASSWGQGTEQYF.

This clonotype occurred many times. CDR3 sequence reads: CASARGGGLAGQSSYNEQFF. CDR3 DNA: TGTGCCAGCGCTAGAGGGGGGGGACTAGCGGGGCAGAGCTCCTACAATGAGCAGTTCTTC. The rearrangement links TRBV11-1 to TRBJ2-1; TRBD2 matches 13 bases. The CDR3 is made up of 20 amino acids. Germline CDR1 SGHAT, CDR2 FQDESV (reference sequence). V gave up 8 bases and J gave up 0 bases; unmatched junction bases: 16.

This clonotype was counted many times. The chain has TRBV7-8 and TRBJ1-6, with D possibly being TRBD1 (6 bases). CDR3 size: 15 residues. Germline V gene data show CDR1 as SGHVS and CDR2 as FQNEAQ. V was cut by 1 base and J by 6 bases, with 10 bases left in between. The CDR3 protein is CASSLGGGGNSPLHF. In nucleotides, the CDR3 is TGTGCCAGCAGCTTAGGAGGAGGGGGTAATTCACCCCTCCACTTT.

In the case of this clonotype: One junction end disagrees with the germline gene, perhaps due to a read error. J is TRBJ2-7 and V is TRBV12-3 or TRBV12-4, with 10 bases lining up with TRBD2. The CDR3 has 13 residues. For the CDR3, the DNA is TGTGCCAGCAGTTTGGGGCTAGCGGGAGTTAACCCCTTC. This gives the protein CASSLGLAGVNPF.

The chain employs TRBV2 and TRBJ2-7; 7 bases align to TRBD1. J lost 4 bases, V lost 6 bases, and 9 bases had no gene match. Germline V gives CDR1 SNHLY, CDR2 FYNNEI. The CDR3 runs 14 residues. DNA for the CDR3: TGTGCCAGCAGGCTACAGGGGAAAGCTTACGAGCAGTACTTC. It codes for CASRLQGKAYEQYF. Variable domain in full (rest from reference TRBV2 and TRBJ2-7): EPEVTQTPSHQVTQMGQEVILRCVPISNHLYFYWYRQILGQKVEFLVSFYNNEISEKSEIFDDQFSVERPDGSNFTLKIRSTKLEDSAMYFCASRLQGKAYEQYFGPGTRLTVT.

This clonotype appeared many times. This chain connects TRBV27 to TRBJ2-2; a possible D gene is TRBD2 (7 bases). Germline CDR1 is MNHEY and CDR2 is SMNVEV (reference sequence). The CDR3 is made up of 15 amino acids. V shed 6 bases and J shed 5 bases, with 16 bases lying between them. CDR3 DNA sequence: TGTGCCAGCAGCCAGACCGGGGGGCGGACCGGGGAGCTGTTTTTT. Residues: CASSQTGGRTGELFF.

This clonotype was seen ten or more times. For the CDR3, the DNA is TGTGCCAGCAGCGCACAGTCCGGGGGACAGGGATTCGGTATGAACACTGAAGCTTTCTTT. Protein: CASSAQSGGQGFGMNTEAFF. V is TRBV9 and J is TRBJ1-1; 9 bases agree with TRBD1. This CDR3 has 20 residues. Looked up from germline, CDR1 is SGDLS and CDR2 is YYNGEE. Trimming took 3 bases from V and 0 from J; bases not matched to a gene: 18.

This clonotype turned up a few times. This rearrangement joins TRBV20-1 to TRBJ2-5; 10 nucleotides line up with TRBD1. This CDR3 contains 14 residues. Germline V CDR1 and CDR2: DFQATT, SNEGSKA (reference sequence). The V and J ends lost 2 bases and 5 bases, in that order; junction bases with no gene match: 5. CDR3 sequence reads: CSARQTGGRETQYF. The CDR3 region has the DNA TGCAGTGCTAGACAGACAGGGGGCAGGGAGACCCAGTACTTC.

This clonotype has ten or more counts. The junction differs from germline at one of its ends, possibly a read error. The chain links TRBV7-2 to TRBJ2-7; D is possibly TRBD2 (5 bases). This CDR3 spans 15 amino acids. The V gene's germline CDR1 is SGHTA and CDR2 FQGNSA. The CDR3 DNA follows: TGTGCCAGCAGTTTAGGCAGCGGAGGAACCTACGAGCAGTACTTC. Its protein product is CASSLGSGGTYEQYF. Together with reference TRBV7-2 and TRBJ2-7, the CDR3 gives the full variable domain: GAGVSQSPSNKVTEKGKDVELRCDPISGHTALYWYRQSLGQGLEFLIYFQGNSAPDKSGLPSDRFSAERTGGSVSTLTIQRTQQEDSAVYLCASSLGSGGTYEQYFGPGTRLTVT.

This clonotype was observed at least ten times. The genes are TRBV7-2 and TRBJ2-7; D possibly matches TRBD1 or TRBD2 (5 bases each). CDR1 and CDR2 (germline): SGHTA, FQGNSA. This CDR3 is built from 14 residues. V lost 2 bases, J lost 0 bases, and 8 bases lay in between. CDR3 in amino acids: CASSLWGSSYEQYF. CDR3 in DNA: TGTGCCAGCAGCTTATGGGGGAGCTCCTACGAGCAGTACTTC.

The CDR3 sequence is CASSQIRDYGYTF. The CDR3, as DNA: TGTGCCAGCAGCCAAATCCGGGACTATGGCTACACCTTC. This chain connects TRBV14 to TRBJ1-2; D not certain. The germline CDR1 and CDR2 sequences are SGHDN and FVKESK. The CDR3 loop spans 13 amino acids. V lost 2 bases to trimming and J lost 3 bases, with 7 bases between them.

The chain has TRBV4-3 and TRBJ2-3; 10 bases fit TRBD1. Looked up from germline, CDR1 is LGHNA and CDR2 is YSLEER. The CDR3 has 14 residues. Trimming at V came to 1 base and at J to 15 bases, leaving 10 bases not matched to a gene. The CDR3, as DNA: TGCGCCAGCAGCCAAGCCCTAGGGACAGGGGTAGAATATTTT. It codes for CASSQALGTGVEYF.

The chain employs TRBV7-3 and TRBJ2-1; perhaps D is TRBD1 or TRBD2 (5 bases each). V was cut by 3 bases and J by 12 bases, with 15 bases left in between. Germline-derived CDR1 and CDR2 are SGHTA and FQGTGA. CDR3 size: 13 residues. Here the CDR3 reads CASSLSGARVQFF. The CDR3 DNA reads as TGTGCCAGCAGCTTGAGCGGAGCCAGGGTGCAGTTCTTC.

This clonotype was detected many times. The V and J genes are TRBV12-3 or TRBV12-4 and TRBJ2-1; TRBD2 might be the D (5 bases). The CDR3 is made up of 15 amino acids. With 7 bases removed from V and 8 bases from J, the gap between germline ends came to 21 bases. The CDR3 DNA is TGTGCCAGCAACCCCTCGGGGATCCGCAGCGATGAGCAGTTCTTC. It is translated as CASNPSGIRSDEQFF.

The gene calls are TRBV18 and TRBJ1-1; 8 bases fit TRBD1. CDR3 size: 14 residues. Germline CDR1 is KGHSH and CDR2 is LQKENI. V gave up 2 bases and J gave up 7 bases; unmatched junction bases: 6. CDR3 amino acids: CASSPSGGWNEAFF. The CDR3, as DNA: TGTGCCAGCTCACCATCAGGGGGCTGGAATGAAGCTTTCTTT.